These 8 T cell receptor beta chains were all obtained from the same sample, sequenced in a study of cytomegalovirus exposure and HLA in healthy donors. The table came from immunoSEQ multiplex PCR; TCRdb's copy has only in-frame clones and leaves some out. The table has some 140,000 clones, roughly 89% seen once. Material: PBMCs. The source of these receptors is a woman aged 18-30 years in good health and CMV-seropositive.

The chain is built from TRBV2 and TRBJ2-5; 9 bases map to TRBD1. CDR1 and CDR2 (germline): SNHLY, FYNNEI. This CDR3 is built from 13 residues. With 6 bases clipped from V and 5 bases from J, the junction kept 4 bases outside the gene matches. The CDR3 reads CASRDRGGETQYF. The CDR3, as DNA: TGTGCCAGCAGGGACAGGGGAGGGGAGACCCAGTACTTC.

The rearrangement uses TRBV11-1 and TRBJ1-6; no definite D call. The length of the CDR3 is 12 residues. Germline V gene lookup returns CDR1 SGHAT and CDR2 FQDESV (reference sequence). The V gene lost 5 bases and the J gene lost 9 bases, with 8 bases spanning the gap. This chain's CDR3 is CASSGQSSPLHF. CDR3 in DNA: TGTGCCAGCAGCGGCCAAAGTTCACCCCTCCACTTT.

V and J are TRBV7-9 and TRBJ1-4; TRBD1 aligns across 7 bases. V lost 5 bases to trimming and J lost 4 bases; unmatched junction nucleotides: 4. CDR1 SEHNR and CDR2 FQNEAQ come from the germline V gene (reference sequence). The CDR3 contains 14 residues. The CDR3 here is CASSPGQVNEKLFF. The CDR3 nucleotides are TGTGCCAGCAGCCCCGGACAGGTTAATGAAAAACTGTTTTTT.

This chain connects TRBV19 to TRBJ2-3; a possible D gene is TRBD2 (6 bases). Germline CDR1 reads LNHDA; CDR2 reads SQIVND (reference sequence). Trimming pared 10 bases from V and 6 bases from J, leaving 23 bases between. This CDR3 has 15 residues. CDR3 protein: CATSAGRVEADTQYF. The CDR3 DNA is TGTGCCACCTCTGCGGGGCGGGTAGAGGCGGATACGCAGTATTTT.

The chain is built from TRBV4-3 and TRBJ2-1; 13 bases agree with TRBD2. J was trimmed by 9 bases and V by 5 bases; bases with no gene match: 13. CDR1 is LGHNA, CDR2 YSLEER, per germline. CDR3 length: 17 amino acids. The CDR3 sequence is CASSLRTSGGAGSEQFF. In DNA, the CDR3 is TGCGCCAGCAGCTTACGTACTAGCGGGGGGGCAGGTAGTGAGCAGTTCTTC.

V and J are TRBV19 and TRBJ2-5, with 10 bases that match TRBD1. Unmatched junction bases numbered 8, after V lost 5 bases and J lost 5 bases. CDR1 is LNHDA, CDR2 SQIVND, per germline (reference sequence). The CDR3 spans 15 residues. CDR3 DNA: TGTGCCAGTAGTCCTCCGGGACAGGGGAGGGAGACCCAGTACTTC. Translating it yields CASSPPGQGRETQYF.

The chain recombines TRBV4-2 with TRBJ2-5; 9 positions match TRBD2. J was trimmed by 2 bases and V by 3 bases; bases with no gene match: 16. Germline V gene sequence: CDR1 LGHNA, CDR2 YNFKEQ. The CDR3 covers 19 residues. The CDR3 protein is CASSQGLAEAGGPQETQYF. Here the CDR3 DNA reads TGTGCCAGCAGCCAGGGCCTTGCGGAAGCGGGGGGCCCACAAGAGACCCAGTACTTC.

V gene TRBV5-1 combines with J gene TRBJ2-3, with D hard to call. CDR1 and CDR2 from the germline V gene are SGHRS and YFSETQ. This CDR3 region has 15 residues. The germline V and J ends were trimmed by 6 bases and 1 base, with 15 bases remaining between them. The CDR3 spells CASTRDSPGTDTQYF. The CDR3 DNA follows: TGCGCCAGCACCCGTGACTCCCCCGGCACAGATACGCAGTATTTT.